This paragraph reports one T cell receptor (beta chain). The germline V gene has CDR1 PRHDT and CDR2 FYEKMQ (reference sequence). The CDR3 totals 13 residues. V lost 10 bases and J 2 bases, leaving 12 bases between the germline ends. The data were obtained in a study of control samples from healthy donors and cancer patients. Libraries were prepared by immunoSEQ multiplex PCR; TCRdb keeps only in-frame clonotypes and omits some of them. Among 200,000 to 250,000 clones listed, about 94% were seen once. V is TRBV13 and J is TRBJ1-3; D is ambiguous. The sequenced material came from blood. The clonotype comes from a man over 45 in good health. The CDR3 DNA follows: TGTGCCACCGGGAGAGGCGCTGGAAACACCATATATTTT. Amino acid sequence: CATGRGAGNTIYF.